This is a list of T cell receptor beta chains from one sample in a study of Ad26.COV2.S vaccination and SARS-CoV-2 variants. Libraries were prepared by immunoSEQ multiplex PCR; TCRdb keeps only in-frame clonotypes and omits some of them. The sample holds roughly 700,000 clones; more than 80% are singletons and the top ten take roughly 1.5%. The specimen was peripheral blood, collected in a trial of Ad26.COV2.S vaccine versus placebo. Receptors originate from a person between 18 and 59 years old who received the Ad26.COV2.S COVID-19 vaccine or a placebo. The CDR3 runs from the conserved cysteine through the conserved F or W. D genes are given only for firm matches. For some rows the clone size is stated as once, few or many, or as a class when expanded; others skip it.

v_call: TRBV27
clone_size: -
j_call: TRBJ1-4
d_call: TRBD1
cdr3_nt: TGTGCCAGCAGTTTAGGGACAGGGTTTAAACTGTTTTTT
cdr3_aa: CASSLGTGFKLFF

v_call: TRBV19
clone_size: -
j_call: TRBJ1-4
d_call: -
cdr3_nt: TGTGCCAGTAGTATCCCGGGACGGACTAATGAAAAACTGTTTTTT
cdr3_aa: CASSIPGRTNEKLFF

v_call: TRBV7-9
clone_size: -
j_call: TRBJ2-5
d_call: -
cdr3_nt: TGTGCCAGCAGACAACAAGAGACCCAGTACTTC
cdr3_aa: CASRQQETQYF

v_call: TRBV5-6
clone_size: -
j_call: TRBJ2-2
d_call: TRBD1
cdr3_nt: TGTGCCAGCAGCCTCCCCCGGACAGGGGGCACCGGGGAGCTGTTTTTT
cdr3_aa: CASSLPRTGGTGELFF

v_call: TRBV19
clone_size: once
j_call: TRBJ1-5
d_call: -
cdr3_nt: TGTGCCAGTAGTATAGAGGAAGAAATTCATCAGCCCCAGCATTTT
cdr3_aa: CASSIEEEIHQPQHF

v_call: TRBV3-1/TRBV3-2
clone_size: -
j_call: TRBJ1-1
d_call: -
cdr3_nt: TGTGCCAGCAGCCAAGAAGGCACCAACACTGAAGCTTTCTTT
cdr3_aa: CASSQEGTNTEAFF

v_call: TRBV18
clone_size: -
j_call: TRBJ2-2
d_call: TRBD1
cdr3_nt: TGTGCCAGCTCACCACCGACAGGGCTGAACACCGGGGAGCTGTTTTTT
cdr3_aa: CASSPPTGLNTGELFF

v_call: TRBV10-3
clone_size: -
j_call: TRBJ2-1
d_call: TRBD2
cdr3_nt: TGTGCCACTAGAGGGCGCGGGGGGGCGAATGAGCAGTTCTTC
cdr3_aa: CATRGRGGANEQFF

v_call: TRBV7-9
clone_size: -
j_call: TRBJ2-5
d_call: -
cdr3_nt: TGTGCCAGCAGCACGAAGGGGGGGACGGCGCAAGAGACCCAGTACTTC
cdr3_aa: CASSTKGGTAQETQYF

v_call: TRBV7-9
clone_size: -
j_call: TRBJ2-1
d_call: TRBD2
cdr3_nt: TGTGCCAGCAGCCCTTATGGGGGGGACCCAGCTACCAATGAGCAGTTCTTC
cdr3_aa: CASSPYGGDPATNEQFF

v_call: TRBV11-3
clone_size: -
j_call: TRBJ2-2
d_call: -
cdr3_nt: TGTGCCAGCAGCCGCCGGGGGCGAGGGGAGCTGTTTTTT
cdr3_aa: CASSRRGRGELFF

v_call: TRBV10-2
clone_size: -
j_call: TRBJ2-2
d_call: TRBD1
cdr3_nt: TGCGCCAGCACACAGGGGGCGACCGGGGAGCTGTTTTTT
cdr3_aa: CASTQGATGELFF

v_call: TRBV2
clone_size: -
j_call: TRBJ1-3
d_call: TRBD1
cdr3_nt: TGTGCCAGCGTTGGGACAGGGCCTGGAAACACCATATATTTT
cdr3_aa: CASVGTGPGNTIYF

v_call: TRBV4-3
clone_size: -
j_call: TRBJ1-4
d_call: -
cdr3_nt: TGCGCCAGCAGCCCAGAGGGGGACTTACTGTTTTTT
cdr3_aa: CASSPEGDLLFF

v_call: TRBV6-5
clone_size: -
j_call: TRBJ2-3
d_call: -
cdr3_nt: TGTGCCAGCAGTTCATCCACAGATACGCAGTATTTT
cdr3_aa: CASSSSTDTQYF

v_call: TRBV30
clone_size: -
j_call: TRBJ1-4
d_call: -
cdr3_nt: TGTGCCTGCTCCGGGGCGATCGATGAAAAACTGTTTTTT
cdr3_aa: CACSGAIDEKLFF

v_call: TRBV19
clone_size: -
j_call: TRBJ1-6
d_call: TRBD1
cdr3_nt: TGTGCCAGTAGTACGAGACAGGGGAGTTATTCACCCCTCCACTTT
cdr3_aa: CASSTRQGSYSPLHF